This TCR beta chain was recovered during a study of cytomegalovirus exposure and HLA in healthy donors. The CDR3 extends over 15 amino acids. The V and J ends lost 1 base and 8 bases, in that order; junction bases with no gene match: 8. CDR1 and CDR2 (germline): SGHTA, FQGNSA. Data came from immunoSEQ multiplex PCR; TCRdb stores just in-frame clones and leaves some out. The data show roughly 190,000 clones, with 86% seen just once and 6% to 8% held by the top ten. The sequence was collected from a man younger than 40 in good health and CMV-seropositive. The V call is TRBV7-2, the J call TRBJ1-2; 9 positions agree with TRBD1. Sequenced input: PBMCs. CDR3 sequence (DNA): TGTGCCAGCAGCTTAGATTCACAGGGGGCTTTCGGCTACACCTTC. Amino acids: CASSLDSQGAFGYTF.